This paragraph reports one T cell receptor beta chain. Its target is unknown. Some clones are missing from TCRdb's copy, which holds only in-frame ones; the method was immunoSEQ multiplex PCR. This table holds tens of thousands of clones, 89% found once. This sample stems from a study of PD-1 blockade in classical Hodgkin lymphoma. Background on the study: Administration of nivolumab to patients was at 3 mg/kg intravenously every 2 weeks. Study-level findings and limits: Repertoire differences lack defined causes, possibly disease activity or prior therapy. Researchers reported that CD4+ TCR diversity, though not CD8+, rose significantly by C4D1. Newly diagnosed patients were reported to start with lower TCR diversity than healthy donors.

CDR1 LNHDA and CDR2 SQIVND come from the germline V gene (reference sequence). Between the trimmed V and J ends, which lost 1 base and 7 bases, there was a span of 5 bases. This CDR3 contains 11 residues. Relapse after autologous stem cell transplantation occurred in every patient, and brentuximab vedotin exposure varied. The TCR originated in a human donor with classical Hodgkin lymphoma. The chain combines TRBV19 with TRBJ2-7, with D perhaps assigned TRBD1 or TRBD2 (5 bases each). The starting material was peripheral blood mononuclear cells (PBMCs), obtained at baseline. This chain's CDR3 is CASSIGGEQYF. For the CDR3, the DNA is TGTGCCAGTAGTATAGGGGGGGAGCAGTACTTC.